The 22 T cell receptor beta chains given below trace back to one sample, sequenced in a study of blood T cells in healthy people across ages. A second about 6 to 12 cycle PCR used barcoded and J-beta primers. TCRdb passed the 5' RACE reads through MiXCR, listing each CDR3 protein once. In the table there are 750,000 to 950,000 distinct CDR3 sequences, 25% to 30% of which are singletons. These data are also associated with another study on T cells of mothers and their children.

The specimen was blood. The receptors come from a woman between 35 and 50 years old in good health.

This clonotype appeared many times. The rearrangement links TRBV12-3 or TRBV12-4 to TRBJ2-7; D gene ambiguous. This CDR3 comprises 13 residues. Trimming removed 8 bases at V and 2 bases at J, with 13 bases between. The CDR3 DNA reads TGTGCCAGCTCGTCGCGCGGCGCCTACGAGCAGTACTTC. It is translated as CASSSRGAYEQYF.

This chain uses TRBV5-5 with TRBJ1-1; tentatively, D is TRBD1 (6 bases). The CDR3 loop spans 14 amino acids. Looked up from germline, CDR1 is SGHKS and CDR2 is YYEKEE (reference sequence). Trimming took 4 bases from V and 4 from J, leaving 14 bases between them. The CDR3 spells CASSLNDRSTEAFF. The CDR3 DNA follows: TGTGCCAGCAGCCTAAATGACAGGAGCACTGAAGCTTTCTTT.

The sample holds a few counts of this clonotype. The genes are TRBV6-1 and TRBJ1-2; the match to TRBD1 covers 11 bases. Germline V gene sequence: CDR1 MNHNS, CDR2 SASEGT. This CDR3 is built from 17 residues. The ends lost 6 bases at V and 4 bases at J; junction bases unmatched: 13. CDR3 loop: CASRRDGQGAYGYGYTF. The CDR3 DNA is TGTGCCAGCAGGAGAGATGGACAGGGGGCGTACGGCTATGGCTACACCTTC.

Only a few counts were recorded for this clonotype. The chain carries TRBV6-4 and TRBJ2-3; D remains unclear. Germline V gene data show CDR1 as MRHNA and CDR2 as SNTAGT. This CDR3 is 15 amino acids long. Trimming removed 0 bases at V and 6 bases at J, with 13 bases between. The chain's CDR3 is CASSDSPLLGDTQYF. CDR3 coding DNA: TGTGCCAGCAGTGACTCGCCTTTACTGGGGGATACGCAGTATTTT.

At least ten counts were recorded for this clonotype. The chain couples TRBV6-4 to TRBJ1-2; no clear D. Germline assignment: CDR1 MRHNA and CDR2 SNTAGT. V shed 5 bases and J shed 2 bases, with 12 bases lying between them. This CDR3 has 14 amino acids. This CDR3 is CASSNGGKNYGYTF. In nucleotides, the CDR3 is TGTGCCAGCAGTAATGGAGGGAAGAACTATGGCTACACCTTC.

Only one count was recorded for this clonotype. A much larger clone is a single base away; this may be a read error. The chain employs TRBV6-1 and TRBJ2-7; D unclear. This CDR3 region has 12 residues. Germline-derived CDR1 and CDR2 are MNHNS and SASEGT. The CDR3: CARSEHMGEQYF. In nucleotides, the CDR3 is TGTGCCAGGAGTGAACACATGGGCGAGCAGTACTTC.

The chain joins TRBV5-1 to TRBJ2-5, with D perhaps matching TRBD1 or TRBD2 (6 bases each). The V gene's germline CDR1 is SGHRS and CDR2 YFSETQ. The CDR3 runs to 16 residues. Trimming cost V 8 bases and J 5 bases, with 25 bases left between them. The CDR3 spells CARKLRGLVAKETQYF. As DNA, the CDR3 is TGCGCCAGGAAATTACGGGGGCTGGTGGCCAAGGAGACCCAGTACTTC.

To note about this clonotype: One end of the junction varies from germline; a read error may be responsible. The CDR3 DNA follows: TGCGCCAGCAGCCAAGAAATCTTACTAGCGGGCACAGATACGCAGTATTTT. It is translated as CASSQEILLAGTDTQYF. The rearrangement joins TRBV4-2 to TRBJ2-3; TRBD2 agrees at 8 bases. The germline V gene has CDR1 LGHNA and CDR2 YNFKEQ. The CDR3 has 17 residues.

The chain is built from TRBV20-1 and TRBJ2-1; TRBD2 matches 10 bases. The CDR3 is 15 amino acids. V dropped 1 base and J dropped 7; count of bases not matched to a gene: 7. Per germline, CDR1 DFQATT and CDR2 SNEGSKA (reference sequence). DNA of the CDR3: TGCAGTGCTAGAGGAGGTAGCGGGGGGTCAAATGAGCAGTTCTTC. Amino acid sequence: CSARGGSGGSNEQFF.

The genes are TRBV12-5 and TRBJ1-1, with TRBD1 matching 7 bases. Germline V gene data show CDR1 as LGHNT and CDR2 as FRNRAP. Trimming cost V 5 bases and J 0 bases; bases outside gene matches: 3. CDR3 length equals 14 residues. The CDR3 here is CASGTGALNTEAFF. CDR3 in DNA: TGTGCTAGTGGTACAGGGGCCCTGAACACTGAAGCTTTCTTT.

The chain employs TRBV10-2 and TRBJ2-5; TRBD1 might be the D (6 bases). V was shortened by 8 bases and J by 13 bases, with 20 bases between the two germline ends. Germline V gene sequence: CDR1 WSHSY, CDR2 SAAADI. The CDR3 totals 12 residues. Here the CDR3 reads CASVLRGHELYF. The CDR3 DNA reads TGCGCCAGCGTCCTCAGGGGCCACGAGCTGTACTTC.

The V call is TRBV9, the J call TRBJ1-1, with 8 positions matching TRBD1. CDR1 SGDLS and CDR2 YYNGEE come from the germline V gene. The length of the CDR3 is 16 residues. V lost 0 bases, J lost 3 bases, and 7 bases stayed unmatched. CDR3 DNA: TGTGCCAGCAGCGTAGCGACAGGGGTTGGGTACACTGAAGCTTTCTTT. Its translation: CASSVATGVGYTEAFF.

This clonotype was found a few times. The chain joins TRBV20-1 to TRBJ2-2; perhaps D is TRBD1 or TRBD2 (5 bases each). This CDR3 contains 16 residues. Germline assignment: CDR1 DFQATT and CDR2 SNEGSKA (reference sequence). Between the trimmed V and J ends, which lost 2 bases and 4 bases, there was a span of 17 bases. The CDR3 here is CSARNTGPSRTGELFF. The CDR3 DNA sequence: TGCAGTGCTAGAAACACGGGACCGAGTCGCACCGGGGAGCTGTTTTTT.

The chain employs TRBV10-3 and TRBJ2-1; TRBD2 aligns across 12 bases. The J call may not be correct, given that the DNA end is closer to TRBJ2-7. The CDR3 extends over 16 amino acids. The germline CDR1 and CDR2 sequences are ENHRY and SYGVKD. The CDR3 loop is CAISSSGGAPYNEQYF. The CDR3 nucleotides are TGTGCCATCAGTTCTAGCGGGGGGGCCCCCTACAATGAGCAGTACTTC.

This clonotype was detected a few times. This chain uses TRBV20-1 with TRBJ1-1; D perhaps matches TRBD1 (5 bases). This CDR3 contains 14 residues. Germline values: CDR1 DFQATT, CDR2 SNEGSKA (reference sequence). Trimming pared 4 bases from V and 6 bases from J, leaving 18 bases between. The CDR3 region has the DNA TGCAGTGCTACTATGCCGGGGCGGGTGGCTGAAGCTTTCTTT. Translation gives CSATMPGRVAEAFF.

The rearrangement uses TRBV3-1 and TRBJ2-1; TRBD2 matches 10 bases. The V gene's germline CDR1 is LGHDT and CDR2 YNNKEL (reference sequence). With V trimmed by 5 bases and J by 6 bases, 4 bases remained unmatched. The CDR3 sequence is 14 residues long. CDR3 sequence (DNA): TGTGCCAGCAGCTCCCGGACTAGCGGCAATGAGCAGTTCTTC. This gives the protein CASSSRTSGNEQFF.

The CDR3 spells CASSKEAGGLETQYF. CDR3 in DNA: TGTGCCAGCAGTAAAGAAGCGGGGGGGCTGGAGACCCAGTACTTC. The chain has TRBV6-6 and TRBJ2-5; 10 nucleotides align to TRBD2. The V and J ends lost 5 bases and 5 bases, in that order; junction bases with no gene match: 8. CDR3 length: 15 residues. CDR1 and CDR2 (germline): MNHNY, SVGAGI (reference sequence).

This clonotype was picked up a small number of times. The chain recombines TRBV5-1 with TRBJ2-7, with D possibly being TRBD2 (6 bases). From germline, CDR1 is SGHRS and CDR2 YFSETQ. V was cut by 5 bases and J by 0 bases, with 12 bases left in between. This CDR3 is built from 14 residues. Here the CDR3 DNA reads TGCGCCAGCAGGTCGGGACTTAGCTCCTACGAGCAGTACTTC. This codes for CASRSGLSSYEQYF. The whole variable domain, remainder taken from reference TRBV5-1 and TRBJ2-7, is KAGVTQTPRYLIKTRGQQVTLSCSPISGHRSVSWYQQTPGQGLQFLFEYFSETQRNKGNFPGRFSGRQFSNSRSEMNVSTLELGDSALYLCASRSGLSSYEQYFGPGTRLTVT.

The chain is built from TRBV20-1 and TRBJ2-5, with 11 bases identical to TRBD2. The J segment lost 1 base and the V segment lost 5 bases, leaving 6 bases of the junction unmatched. The CDR3 runs to 15 residues. The germline gives CDR1 DFQATT, CDR2 SNEGSKA (reference sequence). CDR3 DNA: TGCAGTGCTTTTAGACTAGCGGGACCCCAAGAGACCCAGTACTTC. Protein product: CSAFRLAGPQETQYF.

V is TRBV7-2 and J is TRBJ2-1; tentatively, D is TRBD1 (6 bases). V was shortened by 6 bases and J by 2 bases, with 11 bases between the two germline ends. This CDR3 is 14 amino acids long. Germline lookup yields CDR1 SGHTA and CDR2 FQGNSA. The CDR3 is CASSQPGAYNEQFF. The CDR3 nucleotides are TGTGCCAGCAGTCAACCAGGGGCCTACAATGAGCAGTTCTTC.

This clonotype was observed a handful of times. The chain joins TRBV15 to TRBJ2-3, with 10 bases aligning to TRBD2. The CDR3 has 19 amino acids. Looked up from germline, CDR1 is LNHNV and CDR2 is YYDKDF (reference sequence). The V and J ends lost 0 bases and 2 bases, in that order; junction bases with no gene match: 11. The CDR3 sequence is CATSRDLRWTSGFTDTQYF. The CDR3 nucleotides are TGTGCCACCAGCAGAGATCTTAGGTGGACTAGCGGATTCACAGATACGCAGTATTTT.

V usage is TRBV30 and J usage is TRBJ2-1; possibly TRBD1 for D (5 bases). Trimming stripped 0 bases from V and 8 bases from J, with 17 bases between. CDR3 length: 15 residues. Germline-derived CDR1 and CDR2 are GTSNPN and SVGIG (reference sequence). DNA for the CDR3: TGTGCCTGGAGTGTGGGCCAGGGTAGGAGCTATGAGCAGTTCTTC. Translating it yields CAWSVGQGRSYEQFF. Drawing the rest from reference TRBV30 and TRBJ2-1, the complete variable domain is SQTIHQWPATLVQPVGSPLSLECTVEGTSNPNLYWYRQAAGRGLQLLFYSVGIGQISSEVPQNLSASRPQDRQFILSSKKLLLSDSGFYLCAWSVGQGRSYEQFFGPGTRLTVL.